This T cell receptor beta chain was profiled in a study of CD8 T cells in Susac syndrome. RNA amounts of 0.5 to 1 ug underwent reverse transcription with random hexamers. TCRdb reanalysed the immunoSEQ multiplex PCR reads using MiXCR and keeps one entry per CDR3 protein. This sample has under 550,000 distinct CDR3 sequences, with 75% to 90% found just once. This clonotype came up once. The TCR sequence derives from a human donor with multiple sclerosis. The sample taken for sequencing was CD8+ T cells from PBMCs.

The DNA of the CDR3 is TGTGCCAGCAGTGGGTGGGGGAACTATGGCTACACCTTC. It translates to CASSGWGNYGYTF. The chain employs TRBV27 and TRBJ1-2, with D perhaps TRBD1 (5 bases). V was clipped by 5 bases and J by 2 bases, with 9 bases between them. The CDR3 is 13 amino acids. CDR1 and CDR2 from the germline V gene are MNHEY and SMNVEV (reference sequence).